The following is a TCR beta chain sequence with its context. Its antigen has not been determined. Base quality data are lacking; no much larger clone is found one base away. Receptor libraries were prepared by PCR. Reads for this sample came from an Illumina HiSeq 2500. To reduce PCR and sequencing biases, unique molecular identifiers were incorporated into the TCR beta cDNA libraries. Some 500,000 cDNA molecules were obtained for every 1 to 10 million input T cells, so each molecule roughly corresponded to one T cell. The patient libraries were prepared and sequenced with the same protocol used for the earlier healthy control dataset. Samples belonging to the same batch were prepared together, multiplexed and sequenced on a shared HiSeq lane. Processing in the source paper ran as follows. Raw barcoded reads were processed with MIGEC, discarding single-read molecular identifier groups before consensus assembly and CDR3 extraction. VDJtools was used for post-analysis of the clonotype tables, with diversity normalized by down-sampling every dataset to the smallest sample size. To correct batch-related cross-sample contamination, repertoire overlap clustering matched CDR3 amino acid sequences but not nucleotide sequences. TCRdb reprocessed the public reads (quality trimming at Q25 with fastp, clone calling with MiXCR) and kept in-frame beta chains. One record per CDR3 amino acid sequence lists the most common genes and DNA. TCRdb, not the authors, supplied the V and J calls. The sample table shows 450,000 to 650,000 distinct CDR3 sequences, and roughly two fifths are seen once. The ten largest account for roughly 1.8% of the sample.

To demonstrate the VDJtools post-analysis software, the study profiled TCR beta repertoires from the peripheral blood of about a dozen young patients with multiple sclerosis. Multiple sclerosis patients were children and adolescents aged about 6 to 16 years. The sample comes from a study of post-analysis software for immune sequencing data (dated by TCRdb to about 2015). Regarding the study in general: Disease courses on record covered relapsing-remitting, secondary progressive and progressive-relapsing multiple sclerosis, though some patients had no subtype annotation. A subset of samples was prepared in parallel using single-end sample barcoding, then pooled and co-amplified after Illumina adapter ligation. The patient repertoires were compared against fewer than twelve previously published healthy control repertoires obtained from donors aged about 6 to 28 years. Overall study results and their limits: The control group was slightly older than the multiple sclerosis patient group. Compared with controls, multiple sclerosis patients had significantly lower normalized Chao1 diversity, a finding suggesting substantial peripheral T-cell clonal expansion. When samples were clustered directly using the F measure, samples prepared in the same batch co-clustered strongly, which prompted a batch-effect correction.

The clonotype originates from a girl under 18 with multiple sclerosis. Source material: blood.

The nucleotides read TGTGCCAGCACCTCCCGCGGGAGGTACAATGAGCAGTTCTTC. It translates as CASTSRGRYNEQFF. Recombination joined TRBV12-3 or TRBV12-4 with TRBJ2-1, with 8 central nucleotides matching TRBD2. The CDR3 covers 14 residues, taking in both the cysteine and the phenylalanine. Only CDR3 DNA remains: 42 bases, in frame from the first base. Unmatched junction bases come to 6, with V trimmed by 7 bases and J by 4 bases.